Presented here are 28 T cell receptor beta chains from one specimen sequenced in a study of graft-versus-host responses after intestinal transplantation. Generated by immunoSEQ multiplex PCR, the TCRdb table keeps only in-frame clones and is missing some. The table shows tens of thousands of clones, with roughly nine tenths occurring only once. Investigators treated the graft tissue so that it released intraepithelial and lamina propria lymphocytes. Sequenced material: ileum tissue, taken 200 to 210 days after intestinal transplant. These receptors came from a human patient who received an intestinal transplant, so some T cells may come from the graft donor.

In its sample, this clone was seen once. The CDR3 is CASSRYRDWQPQHF. The CDR3 coding sequence is TGTGCCAGCAGCCGTTACAGGGACTGGCAGCCCCAGCATTTT. The chain uses TRBV6-5 and TRBJ1-5; tentative D call: TRBD1 (6 bases). Trimming stripped 6 bases from V and 7 bases from J, with 16 bases between. Per germline, CDR1 MNHEY and CDR2 SVGAGI. CDR3 length: 14 amino acids.

The chain has TRBV7-9 and TRBJ2-5; D not resolved. V was trimmed by 3 bases and J by 5 bases, leaving 13 bases between them. The CDR3 extends over 14 amino acids. Germline CDR1 SEHNR, CDR2 FQNEAQ (reference sequence). CDR3 amino acids: CASSFGSALETQYF. For the CDR3, the DNA is TGTGCCAGCAGCTTTGGCTCAGCCTTGGAGACCCAGTACTTC.

V usage is TRBV6-1 and J usage is TRBJ1-3, with TRBD1 matching over 9 bases. There are 15 residues in the CDR3. The germline CDR1 and CDR2 sequences are MNHNS and SASEGT. After removal of 5 bases from V and 4 bases from J, the junction contained 6 bases not matched to a gene. CDR3 in amino acids: CASSWDRASGNTIYF. In nucleotides, the CDR3 is TGTGCCAGCAGTTGGGACAGGGCCTCAGGAAACACCATATATTTT.

The chain uses TRBV15 and TRBJ2-7; maybe TRBD1 (9 bases). Trimming removed 2 bases from V and 1 base from J, with 21 bases in between. Germline-derived CDR1 and CDR2 are LNHNV and YYDKDF (reference sequence). This CDR3 is built from 18 residues. The CDR3 DNA reads TGTGCCACCAGCAGATCACAGGGGGCAGCGGGAGAGTCCTACGAGCAGTACTTC. This sequence encodes CATSRSQGAAGESYEQYF. The complete variable domain, with remaining parts taken from reference TRBV15 and TRBJ2-7, reads DAMVIQNPRYQVTQFGKPVTLSCSQTLNHNVMYWYQQKSSQAPKLLFHYYDKDFNNEADTPDNFQSRRPNTSFCFLDIRSPGLGDTAMYLCATSRSQGAAGESYEQYFGPGTRLTVT.

The chain has TRBV7-2 and TRBJ2-2, with 13 bases aligning to TRBD2. CDR1 and CDR2 from the germline V gene are SGHTA and FQGNSA. The V gene end was trimmed by 6 bases and the J gene end by 7 bases; junction bases not matched to a gene: 5. The length of the CDR3 is 15 residues. The CDR3 reads CASRLAGGLVGELFF. The CDR3 DNA follows: TGTGCCAGCAGACTAGCGGGGGGGCTGGTCGGGGAGCTGTTTTTT.

This clone was recorded a few times. The V and J genes are TRBV2 and TRBJ1-6, with D perhaps matching TRBD1 (6 bases). The CDR3 runs to 13 residues. Deletions cut 6 bases from V and 7 bases from J, with 10 bases between. In germline, CDR1 is SNHLY, CDR2 FYNNEI. CDR3 sequence reads: CASRFTGNSPLHF. CDR3 DNA: TGTGCCAGCAGGTTTACAGGGAATTCACCCCTCCACTTT.

This chain uses TRBV5-5 with TRBJ1-1; the D is unclear. The CDR3 consists of 13 residues. CDR1 and CDR2 from the germline V gene are SGHKS and YYEKEE (reference sequence). Trimming shortened V by 0 bases and J by 0 bases, and 3 bases separated the two germline ends. In nucleotides, the CDR3 is TGTGCCAGCAGCTTGGTGCTGAACACTGAAGCTTTCTTT. Its protein product is CASSLVLNTEAFF. Variable domain in full (rest from reference TRBV5-5 and TRBJ1-1): DAGVTQSPTHLIKTRGQQVTLRCSPISGHKSVSWYQQVLGQGPQFIFQYYEKEERGRGNFPDRFSARQFPNYSSELNVNALLLGDSALYLCASSLVLNTEAFFGQGTRLTVV.

The chain has TRBV7-6 and TRBJ1-3, with D possibly being TRBD1 (6 bases). V was shortened by 3 bases and J by 2 bases, with 17 bases between the two germline ends. The CDR3 has 17 residues. Germline values: CDR1 SGHVS, CDR2 FNYEAQ. The CDR3 region is CASSFDNRVRAGNTIYF. The CDR3 region has the DNA TGTGCCAGCAGCTTCGATAACAGGGTTAGGGCTGGAAACACCATATATTTT.

The chain carries TRBV18 and TRBJ2-5, with 10 bases identical to TRBD2. Germline lookup yields CDR1 KGHSH and CDR2 LQKENI. The length of the CDR3 is 17 residues. V was pared by 4 bases and J by 4 bases, with 12 bases of the junction left unmatched. CDR3 nucleotide sequence: TGTGCCAGCTCACGTCTGAAATTAGCGGGGGGCCGAGAGACCCAGTACTTC. This gives the protein CASSRLKLAGGRETQYF.

The rearrangement uses TRBV5-5 and TRBJ2-5; D possibly corresponds to TRBD1 (5 bases). Germline V CDR1 and CDR2: SGHKS, YYEKEE (reference sequence). The CDR3 has 15 residues. Deletions cut 0 bases from V and 2 bases from J, with 11 bases between. CDR3 nucleotide sequence: TGTGCCAGCAGCTTGGGGCCCGACAGTCAAGAGACCCAGTACTTC. This sequence encodes CASSLGPDSQETQYF.

The chain combines TRBV27 with TRBJ2-7; TRBD1 agrees at 8 bases. The CDR3 has 15 residues. Trimming cost V 6 bases and J 3 bases; bases outside gene matches: 10. Germline V gene lookup returns CDR1 MNHEY and CDR2 SMNVEV (reference sequence). The CDR3 DNA is TGTGCCAGCAGCCCTATCGGGACAGGAGTCTACGAGCAGTACTTC. Its translation: CASSPIGTGVYEQYF.

The CDR3: CASSFRGYGGAGETQYF. The CDR3 DNA reads TGTGCCAGCAGCTTCCGGGGGTATGGGGGGGCTGGGGAGACCCAGTACTTC. V gene TRBV5-5 combines with J gene TRBJ2-5; possibly TRBD2 for D (7 bases). Germline V gives CDR1 SGHKS, CDR2 YYEKEE (reference sequence). Trimming removed 2 bases at V and 5 bases at J, with 22 bases between. The CDR3 is 17 amino acids.

The chain carries TRBV28 and TRBJ2-3; D call uncertain. The CDR3 is 18 residues long. V shed 6 bases and J shed 1 base, with 23 bases lying between them. CDR1 is MDHEN and CDR2 is SYDVKM in the germline V gene. The CDR3: CASSKNSKLHYGTDTQYF. CDR3 DNA sequence: TGTGCCAGCAGCAAAAACTCCAAACTGCACTACGGCACAGATACGCAGTATTTT.

This chain connects TRBV5-5 to TRBJ2-5; D call uncertain. The assigned J gene may be wrong: the sequence end matches TRBJ2-7 better. The CDR3 runs to 13 residues. Germline V CDR1 and CDR2: SGHKS, YYEKEE (reference sequence). CDR3 sequence reads: CASSLEDSYEQYF. The CDR3 DNA reads as TGTGCCAGCAGCTTAGAAGACTCCTACGAGCAGTACTTC.

Here the CDR3 DNA reads TGTGCCAGCAGTGGGTTCAGGGGAGGGTTGGAGACCCAGTACTTC. The encoded protein is CASSGFRGGLETQYF. The chain is built from TRBV27 and TRBJ2-5, with D possibly matching TRBD2 (7 bases). Trimming removed 5 bases at V and 5 bases at J, with 18 bases between. Germline V gives CDR1 MNHEY, CDR2 SMNVEV (reference sequence). The CDR3 runs 15 residues.

The J gene is TRBJ1-6, the V gene TRBV6-5; possibly TRBD1 for D (5 bases). The CDR3 sequence is 14 residues long. Germline-derived CDR1 and CDR2 are MNHEY and SVGAGI. The V end lost 3 bases, the J end lost 10 bases, and 13 bases lay between the germline ends. CDR3 protein: CASSYAFGDSPLHF. The CDR3 nucleotides are TGTGCCAGCAGTTATGCCTTCGGGGACTCACCCCTCCACTTT.

This clone was detected only a few times. The chain couples TRBV19 to TRBJ1-1, with TRBD1 identical over 7 bases. From germline, CDR1 is LNHDA and CDR2 SQIVND (reference sequence). CDR3 length equals 16 residues. Unmatched junction bases numbered 10, after V lost 2 bases and J lost 4 bases. CDR3 protein: CASSIRSDRPVTEAFF. DNA for the CDR3: TGTGCCAGTAGTATACGATCGGACAGGCCGGTCACTGAAGCTTTCTTT.

This chain links TRBV10-3 with TRBJ2-2; TRBD2 aligns across 7 bases. The V and J ends lost 8 bases and 1 base, in that order; junction bases with no gene match: 7. This CDR3 region has 15 residues. Germline V lookup: CDR1 ENHRY, CDR2 SYGVKD. The CDR3 reads CAIYDGGGNTGELFF. CDR3 sequence (DNA): TGTGCCATCTATGATGGGGGGGGGAACACCGGGGAGCTGTTTTTT.

A word on this clone: The sample contains more than one DNA sequence encoding this CDR3. The chain is built from TRBV6-1 and TRBJ1-6; D possibly corresponds to TRBD1 (6 bases). The CDR3 runs 15 residues. The V end lost 3 bases, the J end lost 7 bases, and 13 bases lay between the germline ends. Germline V gene lookup returns CDR1 MNHNS and CDR2 SASEGT. The CDR3 nucleotides read TGTGCCAGCAGTGACAGGGGCGCCTTGAATTCACCCCTCCACTTT. Translation gives CASSDRGALNSPLHF.

The chain links TRBV19 to TRBJ2-7; D unresolved. Trimming removed 5 bases from V and 4 bases from J, with 12 bases in between. The germline V gene encodes CDR1 LNHDA and CDR2 SQIVND (reference sequence). The CDR3 runs to 13 residues. In DNA, the CDR3 is TGTGCCAGTAGTGACCTGAGAATGTACGAGCAGTACTTC. Translated, it gives CASSDLRMYEQYF.

V usage is TRBV11-1 and J usage is TRBJ2-5; the D gene is possibly TRBD1 (6 bases). The CDR3 extends over 16 amino acids. Per germline, CDR1 SGHAT and CDR2 FQDESV (reference sequence). V gave up 4 bases and J gave up 3 bases, with 18 bases separating them. Here the CDR3 DNA reads TGTGCCAGCAGCTCTAATCCACAGGGATTCGAAGAGACCCAGTACTTC. Its translation is CASSSNPQGFEETQYF.

This rearrangement joins TRBV11-2 to TRBJ2-6; D uncertain. Germline CDR1 SGHAT, CDR2 FQNNGV. Trimming removed 2 bases at V and 4 bases at J, with 3 bases between. The CDR3 is made up of 13 amino acids. The DNA for the CDR3 is TGTGCCAGCAGCTTATCCGGGGCCAACGTCCTGACTTTC. Encoded protein: CASSLSGANVLTF.

The CDR3 coding sequence is TGTGCCAGCAGTTTCGGTGAACAGATCTATGGCTACACCTTC. Residues: CASSFGEQIYGYTF. The chain joins TRBV28 to TRBJ1-2; D unclear. The CDR3 is 14 amino acids. V was pared by 3 bases and J by 4 bases, with 12 bases between. CDR1 and CDR2 (germline): MDHEN, SYDVKM.

The V and J genes are TRBV29-1 and TRBJ2-4, with D maybe TRBD1 (6 bases). The CDR3 consists of 14 residues. Germline loops: CDR1 SQVTM, CDR2 ANQGSEA. Trimming cost V 3 bases and J 7 bases, with 16 bases left between them. The CDR3 region is CSVEGAGRRNIQYF. The CDR3 DNA reads TGCAGCGTTGAGGGGGCAGGGAGACGGAACATTCAGTACTTC.

The chain uses TRBV18 and TRBJ2-7; 7 bases match TRBD2. The J segment lost 0 bases and the V segment lost 6 bases, leaving 5 bases of the junction unmatched. The CDR3 spans 14 residues. Germline CDR1 is KGHSH and CDR2 is LQKENI. The CDR3 loop is CASSPGTNSYEQYF. CDR3 nucleotide sequence: TGTGCCAGCTCGCCCGGGACTAACTCCTACGAGCAGTACTTC.

The J gene is TRBJ1-4, the V gene TRBV6-1, with TRBD1 matching 8 bases. The germline gives CDR1 MNHNS, CDR2 SASEGT. The junction had 8 bases not matched to a gene; V was cut back by 5 bases and J by 6 bases. The CDR3 is 15 amino acids. CDR3 in amino acids: CASSSQGAVDEKLFF. CDR3 in DNA: TGTGCCAGCAGTAGTCAGGGGGCGGTTGATGAAAAACTGTTTTTT.

The rearrangement links TRBV5-1 to TRBJ2-1; 8 nucleotides agree with TRBD2. The CDR3 totals 16 residues. Germline CDR1 is SGHRS and CDR2 is YFSETQ. Trimming cost V 3 bases and J 0 bases; bases outside gene matches: 5. For the CDR3, the DNA is TGCGCCAGCAGCTACCTCAGCGGGAGCTCCTACAATGAGCAGTTCTTC. Its translation: CASSYLSGSSYNEQFF.

The chain employs TRBV5-1 and TRBJ2-1, with TRBD2 identical over 7 bases. The germline CDR1 and CDR2 sequences are SGHRS and YFSETQ. Germline trimming cut 1 base from V and 4 bases from J; bases unmatched to any gene: 8. This CDR3 region has 16 residues. The CDR3 sequence is CASSLSAGGRYNEQFF. The CDR3, as DNA: TGCGCCAGCAGCTTGTCGGCAGGCGGGAGATACAATGAGCAGTTCTTC.